The 9 T cell receptor beta chains below all came from one sample that was sequenced in a study of cytomegalovirus exposure and HLA in healthy donors. Sequencing was performed with immunoSEQ multiplex PCR; in TCRdb, only in-frame clones are kept and a portion is missing. This sample has 56,000 or so clones; 93% occur once, and the top ten carry 1.5% to 2%. Material for sequencing was PBMCs. The origin of the receptors is a woman between 18 and 29 years old in good health and CMV-seropositive.

The rearrangement joins TRBV2 to TRBJ2-5; D is ambiguous. CDR3 size: 12 residues. Germline V gene sequence: CDR1 SNHLY, CDR2 FYNNEI. Trimming shortened V by 6 bases and J by 7 bases, and 12 bases separated the two germline ends. The CDR3 DNA reads TGTGCCAGCAGCCTTGGATCAGGGACCCAGTACTTC. Its translation is CASSLGSGTQYF.

The chain links TRBV7-2 to TRBJ2-7; 8 bases agree with TRBD2. Trimming at V came to 5 bases and at J to 0 bases, leaving 6 bases not matched to a gene. From germline, CDR1 is SGHTA and CDR2 FQGNSA. The CDR3 covers 15 residues. Here the CDR3 DNA reads TGTGCCAGCAGCACTACTAGCGGCAGCTCCTACGAGCAGTACTTC. This codes for CASSTTSGSSYEQYF.

This rearrangement joins TRBV2 to TRBJ1-1; 7 nucleotides align to TRBD1. This CDR3 region has 13 residues. V shed 2 bases and J 4 bases; nucleotides not matched to a gene: 1. The V gene's germline CDR1 is SNHLY and CDR2 FYNNEI. The CDR3 protein is CASSERTGTEAFF. In nucleotides, the CDR3 is TGTGCCAGCAGTGAAAGGACAGGCACTGAAGCTTTCTTT.

This clone turned up a few times. The sample has other DNA sequences that encode this CDR3 too. The chain recombines TRBV19 with TRBJ2-7; TRBD1 matches at 7 bases. V gave up 1 base and J gave up 0 bases; unmatched junction bases: 3. Germline V gives CDR1 LNHDA, CDR2 SQIVND (reference sequence). The CDR3 length is 15 residues. CDR3 bases: TGTGCCAGTAGTATAGGTGGGACAGCCTCCTACGAGCAGTACTTC. It is translated as CASSIGGTASYEQYF.

The chain links TRBV19 to TRBJ2-3, with TRBD2 matching 9 bases. Trimming removed 5 bases from V and 1 base from J; junction bases left unmatched: 10. CDR1 and CDR2 (germline): LNHDA, SQIVND (reference sequence). The CDR3 runs 17 residues. DNA for the CDR3: TGTGCCAGTAGTCTCTTCGGCGGGGGGGCCGGCACAGATACGCAGTATTTT. This codes for CASSLFGGGAGTDTQYF.

The chain uses TRBV9 and TRBJ1-1; D is uncertain. CDR1 is SGDLS and CDR2 is YYNGEE in the germline V gene. CDR3 length: 14 amino acids. V gave up 3 bases and J gave up 1 base, with 10 bases separating them. Here the CDR3 reads CASSERAGNTEAFF. In nucleotides, the CDR3 is TGTGCCAGCAGCGAGAGGGCAGGGAACACTGAAGCTTTCTTT.

V is TRBV7-2 and J is TRBJ2-1; 7 bases map to TRBD1. Trimming took 5 bases from V and 9 from J; bases not matched to a gene: 10. CDR1 is SGHTA, CDR2 FQGNSA, per germline. The CDR3 spans 14 residues. CDR3 sequence: CASSRRQGSGEQFF. Written as DNA, the CDR3 is TGTGCCAGCAGCCGCCGACAGGGTTCCGGTGAGCAGTTCTTC.

The genes are TRBV29-1 and TRBJ2-1; tentatively, D is TRBD1 (5 bases). This CDR3 region has 12 residues. V gave up 8 bases and J gave up 3 bases, with 11 bases separating them. Germline V gene sequence: CDR1 SQVTM, CDR2 ANQGSEA. The CDR3 spells CSPMTDYNEQFF. The CDR3 DNA reads as TGCAGCCCGATGACAGACTACAATGAGCAGTTCTTC.

This clone has more than one count but fewer than ten. The CDR3 coding sequence is TGTGCCAGCAGTTTGACTTCGTCCTCCTACAATGAGCAGTTCTTC. This translates into CASSLTSSSYNEQFF. The V and J genes are TRBV27 and TRBJ2-1, with D unresolved. The CDR3 is 15 amino acids. CDR1 and CDR2 (germline): MNHEY, SMNVEV (reference sequence). Trimming stripped 3 bases from V and 0 bases from J, with 9 bases between.